Listed here are 4 T cell receptor beta chains from one sample, sequenced in a study of metastatic and nonmetastatic thyroid tumors. Patients underwent thyroid surgery, and none had received any treatment before it. Using MiXCR, TCRdb re-called clones from the PCR reads. Among tens of thousands of clones, 25% were seen once, and the ten largest hold approximately 8.5%. Source material: blood. These receptors all stem from a female donor with papillary thyroid cancer or a benign thyroid nodule (not recorded which). Some clones in this sample may be carry-over from other donors' samples.

In its sample, this clone was seen many times. The chain is built from TRBV30 and TRBJ2-1; D is possibly TRBD2 (6 bases). Trimming left V 8 bases short and J 6 bases short, with 14 bases between. This CDR3 spans 12 amino acids. The germline V gene has CDR1 GTSNPN and CDR2 SVGIG (reference sequence). The CDR3: CALASELNEQFF. The CDR3 DNA sequence: TGTGCCCTTGCTAGCGAGCTCAATGAGCAGTTCTTC.

There are many counts of this clone. The V gene is TRBV4-1, the J gene TRBJ1-6; D gene unclear. CDR3 length: 12 amino acids. Germline loops: CDR1 MGHRA, CDR2 YSYEKL. Trimming shortened V by 3 bases and J by 6 bases, and 3 bases separated the two germline ends. The CDR3 sequence: CASSQGNSPLHF. In DNA, the CDR3 is TGCGCCAGCAGCCAGGGTAATTCACCCCTCCACTTT.

This clone was detected a few times. The chain employs TRBV6-2 or TRBV6-3 and TRBJ2-7; TRBD1 aligns across 8 bases. The length of the CDR3 is 14 residues. J was trimmed by 3 bases and V by 5 bases; bases with no gene match: 6. The germline CDR1 and CDR2 sequences are MNHEY and SVGEGT. The CDR3 loop is CASSLQGVRYEQYF. The CDR3 DNA reads TGTGCCAGCAGTCTACAGGGGGTCCGCTACGAGCAGTACTTC.

The rearrangement joins TRBV2 to TRBJ2-3; TRBD1 aligns across 8 bases. Germline CDR1 and CDR2: SNHLY and FYNNEI. V was pared by 8 bases and J by 2 bases, with 6 bases of the junction left unmatched. CDR3 length: 14 amino acids. CDR3 in DNA: TGTGCCAGCCGGGACAGGCGTAACACAGATACGCAGTATTTT. This codes for CASRDRRNTDTQYF.